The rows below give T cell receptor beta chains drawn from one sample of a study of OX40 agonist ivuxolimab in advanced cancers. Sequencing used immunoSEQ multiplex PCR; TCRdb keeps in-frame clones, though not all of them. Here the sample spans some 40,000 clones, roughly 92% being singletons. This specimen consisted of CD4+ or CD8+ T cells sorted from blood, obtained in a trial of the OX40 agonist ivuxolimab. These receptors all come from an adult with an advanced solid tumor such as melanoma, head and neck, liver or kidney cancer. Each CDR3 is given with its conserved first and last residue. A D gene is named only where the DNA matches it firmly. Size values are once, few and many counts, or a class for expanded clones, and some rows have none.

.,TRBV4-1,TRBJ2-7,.,TGCGCCAGCAGCCATAGCGGAACCTACGAGCAGTACTTC,CASSHSGTYEQYF
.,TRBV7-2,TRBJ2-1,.,TGTGCCAGCAGCTTAGCGCAAGGCCATGAGCAGTTCTTC,CASSLAQGHEQFF
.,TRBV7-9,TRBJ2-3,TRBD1,TGTGCCAGCAGCTTCAGTCCCGGGACAGGTCTCGCAGATACGCAGTATTTT,CASSFSPGTGLADTQYF
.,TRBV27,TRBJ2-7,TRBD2,TGTGCCAGCAGCGACAACGACCGACTAGCGGGAGGTGACGAGCAGTACTTC,CASSDNDRLAGGDEQYF
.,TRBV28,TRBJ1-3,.,TGTGCCAGCAGTCCCTTGACAGGCTCTGGAAACACCATATATTTT,CASSPLTGSGNTIYF
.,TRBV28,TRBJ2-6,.,TGTGCCAGCAGTTTTTTTCAGGGGGGCGCTGGGGCCAACGTCCTGACTTTC,CASSFFQGGAGANVLTF
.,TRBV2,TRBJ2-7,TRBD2,TGTGCCAGCAGTATTCGGGAGGGCTACGAGCAGTACTTC,CASSIREGYEQYF
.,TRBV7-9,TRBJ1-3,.,TGTGCCAGCAGCTTAGTGGGCCGGGGAAACACCATATATTTT,CASSLVGRGNTIYF
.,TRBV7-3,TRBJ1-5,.,TGTGCCAGCAGCCCGGAGGGCGGTACCCAGCCCCAGCATTTT,CASSPEGGTQPQHF
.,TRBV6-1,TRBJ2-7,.,TGTGCCAGCAGTGAAGCAAGAGGTCAAGCCATCTCCTACGAGCAGTACTTC,CASSEARGQAISYEQYF
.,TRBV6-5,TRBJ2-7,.,TGTGCCAGCAGTTACTCGGGGGTATTGGGCTCCTACGAGCAGTACTTC,CASSYSGVLGSYEQYF
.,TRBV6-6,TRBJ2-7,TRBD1,TGTGCCTCCCGGGACAGGGGATCCTACGAGCAGTACTTC,CASRDRGSYEQYF
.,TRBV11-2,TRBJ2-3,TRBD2,TGTGCCAGCAGCTTATCAGCGGGAGGCCATACGCAGTATTTT,CASSLSAGGHTQYF
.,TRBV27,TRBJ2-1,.,TGTGCCAGCAGTTTCCCGGGACAAACCTACAATGAGCAGTTCTTC,CASSFPGQTYNEQFF
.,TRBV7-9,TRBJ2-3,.,TGTGCCAGCAGCTCCTCGGCAGCCGCAGATACGCAGTATTTT,CASSSSAAADTQYF
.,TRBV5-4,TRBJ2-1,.,TGTGCCAGCAGCCCCACCTGGGGGACCTACAATGAGCAGTTCTTC,CASSPTWGTYNEQFF
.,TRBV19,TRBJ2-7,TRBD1,TGTGCCAGTAGTTTCGGACAGGGGATATACGAGCAGTACTTC,CASSFGQGIYEQYF
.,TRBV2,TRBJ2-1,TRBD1,TGTGCCAGCACCGGGACAGCCTACAATGAGCAGTTCTTC,CASTGTAYNEQFF
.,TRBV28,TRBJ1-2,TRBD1,TGTGCCAGCAGTTTTCAGGGGGCCTATGGCTACACCTTC,CASSFQGAYGYTF
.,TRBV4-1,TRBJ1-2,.,TGCGCCAGCAGTCCCGGCGGTGGGGAACTCACCTTC,CASSPGGGELTF
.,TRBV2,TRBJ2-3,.,TGTGCCAGCAGTGATCTTGCGCAGTATTTT,CASSDLAQYF
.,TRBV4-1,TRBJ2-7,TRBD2,TGCGCCAGCAGCCCCGGGACTAGCGGATACGAGCAGTACTTC,CASSPGTSGYEQYF
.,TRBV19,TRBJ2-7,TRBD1,TGTGCCAGTAGTACACGGACAGGGAACGAGCAGTACTTC,CASSTRTGNEQYF
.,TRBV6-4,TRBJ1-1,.,TGTGCCAGCAGTGAATCCGGGGCCGAGGGGACTGAAGCTTTCTTT,CASSESGAEGTEAFF
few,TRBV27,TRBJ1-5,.,TGTGCCAGCAGTTTCGCCGGTAGCAATCAGCCCCAGCATTTT,CASSFAGSNQPQHF
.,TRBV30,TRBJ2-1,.,TGTGCCTGGAGTGTTTCCCTAGACCAGCACAATGAGCAGTTCTTC,CAWSVSLDQHNEQFF